This entry concerns a single T cell receptor beta chain. The antigen is not known. This sample is part of a study of graft-versus-host responses after intestinal transplantation. Across the study: For approximately 3 years after anti-thymocyte globulin induction, all recipients took tacrolimus and steroids. General study results and limits: Peak circulating GvH clone levels tracked with early post-transplant HvG declines. GvH clones were identified in recipient marrow, with some first appearing in ileum or blood. Allografts from individuals with graft-donor T cell macrochimerism displayed high graft-versus-host to host-versus-graft clonal ratios.

CDR3 length: 14 residues. V lost 2 bases and J 2 bases, leaving 9 bases between the germline ends. The germline V gene encodes CDR1 KGHSH and CDR2 LQKENI. TCRdb's table, derived via immunoSEQ multiplex PCR, lists solely in-frame clones and lacks some. The data contain about 93,000 clones, roughly 80% of them singletons. The origin of this receptor is a human donor who received an intestinal transplant. The chain is built from TRBV18 and TRBJ1-2; no definite D call. This material consisted of unstimulated CD4+ T cells sorted from spleen or lymph node cells, taken before intestinal transplant. The CDR3 sequence is CASSPAVENYGYTF. Here the CDR3 DNA reads TGTGCCAGCTCACCAGCCGTAGAGAACTATGGCTACACCTTC.